This T cell receptor (beta chain) originates from a study of blood T cell repertoires in COVID-19. Study background: Cohort 3 donors were reported recovered after two negative PCRs, clearance, or symptom resolution.

V was pared by 6 bases and J by 6 bases, with 14 bases of the junction left unmatched. The CDR3 contains 16 residues. Germline V gene data show CDR1 as LNHDA and CDR2 as SQIVND (reference sequence). Using immunoSEQ multiplex PCR, the repertoire was profiled, and TCRdb retains in-frame clones only, with some absent. Of a few hundred thousand clones listed, about 87% are singletons. The TCR originated in a middle-aged man in a cohort exposed to, infected with or recovered from COVID-19 (not recorded which). The sequenced sample was PBMCs or T cells enriched from blood (not recorded which). J is TRBJ2-7 and V is TRBV19; 10 bases fit TRBD1. The CDR3 here is CASRPTRGTGEGEQYF. The CDR3 DNA follows: TGTGCCAGTAGGCCCACCCGCGGGACAGGGGAGGGCGAGCAGTACTTC.